This TCR beta chain was observed in a study of cytomegalovirus exposure and HLA in healthy donors. In regard to this clone: What it binds is unknown.

General study findings and limits: There were around 160 TCR beta chains listed as cytomegalovirus-associated.

The PCR ran on 60 Vbeta and 13 Jbeta primers. Measured with immunoSEQ multiplex PCR; TCRdb has only the in-frame clones, and not every one. This table holds roughly 140,000 clones, 73% found once. Losses at the gene ends were 5 bases for V and 5 bases for J; bases not matched to a gene: 0. Germline values: CDR1 SNHLY, CDR2 FYNNEI. The CDR3 is made up of 11 amino acids. This receptor was taken from a human donor in good health. The sequencing input was PBMCs. This chain links TRBV2 with TRBJ2-7; 7 bases agree with TRBD2. The CDR3 DNA is TGTGCCAGCAGTAGCGGGAACGAGCAGTACTTC. Amino acids: CASSSGNEQYF.